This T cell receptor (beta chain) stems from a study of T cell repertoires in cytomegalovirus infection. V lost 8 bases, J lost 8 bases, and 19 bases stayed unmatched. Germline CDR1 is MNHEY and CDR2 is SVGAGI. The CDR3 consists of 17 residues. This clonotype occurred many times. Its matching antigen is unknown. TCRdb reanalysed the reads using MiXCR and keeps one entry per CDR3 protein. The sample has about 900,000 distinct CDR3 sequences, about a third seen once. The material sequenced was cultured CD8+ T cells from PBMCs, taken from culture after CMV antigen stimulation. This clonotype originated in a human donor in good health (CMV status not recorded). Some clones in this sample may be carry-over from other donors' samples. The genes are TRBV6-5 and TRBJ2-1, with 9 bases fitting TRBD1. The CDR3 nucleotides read TGTGCCAGCGGATTACTGCCGCCGGGACAGGGCATCGATGAGCAGTTCTTC. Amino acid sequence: CASGLLPPGQGIDEQFF.